The 7 T cell receptor beta chains listed next were all sequenced from one sample in a study of T-cell memory formation after mild COVID-19. MiXCR, applied by TCRdb to the 5' RACE reads, yields one record per CDR3 protein. This table holds a few hundred thousand distinct CDR3 sequences, approximately 21% found once. Sequencing was done on a sample of PBMCs or a T cell subset sorted from them (not recorded which). The source is an adult woman who had mild COVID-19 (a few samples of this study predate the infection). Cell type and time point are not known.

The chain combines TRBV5-4 with TRBJ1-1; TRBD1 might be the D (6 bases). The CDR3 is made up of 13 amino acids. Trimming cost V 7 bases and J 4 bases, with 14 bases left between them. Per germline, CDR1 SGHNT and CDR2 YYREEE (reference sequence). The chain's CDR3 is CASASGVSTEAFF. For the CDR3, the DNA is TGTGCCAGCGCCTCAGGGGTTTCCACTGAAGCTTTCTTT.

The V gene is TRBV11-3, the J gene TRBJ2-3; no reliable D call. CDR1 and CDR2 (germline): SGHNT, YENEEA. Deletions cut 4 bases from V and 2 bases from J, with 13 bases between. This CDR3 is built from 15 residues. CDR3 nucleotide sequence: TGTGCCAGCAGCTCCAGACCACCCGACACAGATACGCAGTATTTT. Encoded protein: CASSSRPPDTDTQYF.

This clonotype occurred a few times. The chain links TRBV14 to TRBJ1-1; possibly TRBD1 for D (5 bases). The V and J ends lost 0 bases and 3 bases respectively, with 11 bases between them. The CDR3 is made up of 15 amino acids. Germline V gives CDR1 SGHDN, CDR2 FVKESK. CDR3 bases: TGTGCCAGCAGCCAAGAGGGGCGACGGGACACTGAAGCTTTCTTT. Translated: CASSQEGRRDTEAFF.

The chain is built from TRBV20-1 and TRBJ1-2; TRBD1 is a possible D gene (5 bases). The V end was cut by 6 bases, the J end by 8 bases, with 19 bases between. The CDR3 totals 13 residues. Germline assignment: CDR1 DFQATT and CDR2 SNEGSKA (reference sequence). The CDR3 region is CSAERPGQEGYTF. The CDR3 bases are TGCAGTGCGGAGAGGCCAGGACAAGAGGGCTACACCTTC.

This clonotype showed up just a few times. The rearrangement joins TRBV9 to TRBJ2-1, with TRBD1 identical over 8 bases. CDR3 length equals 15 residues. CDR1 is SGDLS, CDR2 YYNGEE, per germline. V lost 4 bases to trimming and J lost 2 bases; unmatched junction nucleotides: 5. The CDR3 coding sequence is TGTGCCAGCAGCCAGACAGGGGACCCCTACAATGAGCAGTTCTTC. It encodes CASSQTGDPYNEQFF. Full variable domain (rest looked up from reference TRBV9 and TRBJ2-1): DSGVTQTPKHLITATGQRVTLRCSPRSGDLSVYWYQQSLDQGLQFLIQYYNGEERAKGNILERFSAQQFPDLHSELNLSSLELGDSALYFCASSQTGDPYNEQFFGPGTRLTVL.

This clonotype was observed a few times. The V call is TRBV6-2 or TRBV6-3, the J call TRBJ2-3; 9 bases agree with TRBD2. Germline V gene sequence: CDR1 MNHEY, CDR2 SVGEGT. Trimming took 4 bases from V and 5 from J; bases not matched to a gene: 7. This CDR3 is 15 amino acids long. CDR3 sequence (DNA): TGTGCCAGCAGTTGGAGGACTAGCGAGCGAGATACGCAGTATTTT. Its protein is CASSWRTSERDTQYF.

This rearrangement joins TRBV7-9 to TRBJ1-4; D might be TRBD1 (5 bases). Germline-derived CDR1 and CDR2 are SEHNR and FQNEAQ (reference sequence). V lost 2 bases to trimming and J lost 3 bases, with 16 bases between them. This CDR3 has 17 amino acids. The CDR3 region is CASSLWGRALSNEKLFF. In DNA form, the CDR3 reads TGTGCCAGCAGCTTATGGGGCAGGGCGCTCTCTAATGAAAAACTGTTTTTT.